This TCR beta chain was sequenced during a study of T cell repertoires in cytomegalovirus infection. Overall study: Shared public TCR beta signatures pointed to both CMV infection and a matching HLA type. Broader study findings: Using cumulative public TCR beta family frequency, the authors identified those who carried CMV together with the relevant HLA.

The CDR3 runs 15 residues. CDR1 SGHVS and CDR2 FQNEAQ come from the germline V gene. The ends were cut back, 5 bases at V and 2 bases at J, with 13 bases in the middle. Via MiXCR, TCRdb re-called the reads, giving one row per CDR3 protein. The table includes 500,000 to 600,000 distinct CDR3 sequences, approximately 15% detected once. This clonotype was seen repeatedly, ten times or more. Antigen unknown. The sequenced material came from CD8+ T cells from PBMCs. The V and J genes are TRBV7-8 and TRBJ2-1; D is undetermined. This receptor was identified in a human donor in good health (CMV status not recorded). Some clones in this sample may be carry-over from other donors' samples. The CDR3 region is CASSPYSVAYNEQFF. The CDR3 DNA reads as TGTGCCAGCAGCCCTTACTCGGTAGCCTACAATGAGCAGTTCTTC.